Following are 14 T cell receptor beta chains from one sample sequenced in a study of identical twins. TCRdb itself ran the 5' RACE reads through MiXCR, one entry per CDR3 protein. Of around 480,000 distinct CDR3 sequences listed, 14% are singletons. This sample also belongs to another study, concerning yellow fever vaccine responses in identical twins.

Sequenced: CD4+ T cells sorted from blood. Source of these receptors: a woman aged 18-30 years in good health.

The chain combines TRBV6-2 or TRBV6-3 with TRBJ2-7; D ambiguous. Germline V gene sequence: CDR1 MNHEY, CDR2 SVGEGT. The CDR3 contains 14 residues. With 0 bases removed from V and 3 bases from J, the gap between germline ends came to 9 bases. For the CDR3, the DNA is TGTGCCAGCAGTTACTCGACGCTGCTCTACGAGCAGTACTTC. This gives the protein CASSYSTLLYEQYF.

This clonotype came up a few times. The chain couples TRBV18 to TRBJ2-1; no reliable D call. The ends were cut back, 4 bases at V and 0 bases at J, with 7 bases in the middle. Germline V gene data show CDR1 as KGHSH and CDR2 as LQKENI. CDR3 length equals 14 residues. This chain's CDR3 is CASSRESSYNEQFF. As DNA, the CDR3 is TGTGCCAGCTCACGTGAGAGCTCCTACAATGAGCAGTTCTTC. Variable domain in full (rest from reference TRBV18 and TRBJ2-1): NAGVMQNPRHLVRRRGQEARLRCSPMKGHSHVYWYRQLPEEGLKFMVYLQKENIIDESGMPKERFSAEFPKEGPSILRIQQVVRGDSAAYFCASSRESSYNEQFFGPGTRLTVL.

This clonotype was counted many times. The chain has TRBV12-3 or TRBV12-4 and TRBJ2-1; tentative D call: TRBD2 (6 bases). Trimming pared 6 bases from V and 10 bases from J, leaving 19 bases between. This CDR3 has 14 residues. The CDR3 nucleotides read TGTGCCAGCAGGGATGGCTGGGACTCTGGAGAGCAGTTCTTC. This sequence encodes CASRDGWDSGEQFF.

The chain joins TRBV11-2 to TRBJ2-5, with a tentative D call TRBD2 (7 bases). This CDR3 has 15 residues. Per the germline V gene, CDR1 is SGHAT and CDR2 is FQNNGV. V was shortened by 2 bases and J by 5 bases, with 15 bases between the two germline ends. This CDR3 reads CASSLMGGGVETQYF. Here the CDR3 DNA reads TGTGCCAGCAGCTTAATGGGGGGGGGCGTTGAGACCCAGTACTTC.

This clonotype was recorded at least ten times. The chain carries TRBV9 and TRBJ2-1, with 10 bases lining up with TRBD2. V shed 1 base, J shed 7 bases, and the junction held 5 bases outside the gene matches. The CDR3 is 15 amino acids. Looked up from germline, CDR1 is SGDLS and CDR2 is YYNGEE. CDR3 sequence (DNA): TGTGCCAGCAGCGTAAACGAGCGGGAGGGGAATGAGCAGTTCTTC. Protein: CASSVNEREGNEQFF. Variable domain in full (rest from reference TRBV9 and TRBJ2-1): DSGVTQTPKHLITATGQRVTLRCSPRSGDLSVYWYQQSLDQGLQFLIQYYNGEERAKGNILERFSAQQFPDLHSELNLSSLELGDSALYFCASSVNEREGNEQFFGPGTRLTVL.

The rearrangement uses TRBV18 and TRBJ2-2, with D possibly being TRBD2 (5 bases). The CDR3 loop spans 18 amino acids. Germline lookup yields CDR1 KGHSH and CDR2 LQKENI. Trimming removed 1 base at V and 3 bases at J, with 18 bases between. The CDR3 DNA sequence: TGTGCCAGCTCACCACTTAAGAAGAGGGTCGACGACACCGGGGAGCTGTTTTTT. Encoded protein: CASSPLKKRVDDTGELFF. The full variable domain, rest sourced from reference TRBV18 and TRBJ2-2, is NAGVMQNPRHLVRRRGQEARLRCSPMKGHSHVYWYRQLPEEGLKFMVYLQKENIIDESGMPKERFSAEFPKEGPSILRIQQVVRGDSAAYFCASSPLKKRVDDTGELFFGEGSRLTVL.

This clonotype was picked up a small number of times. CDR3 coding DNA: TGTGCCAGCAGCCCAGGACAGCTCTACGAGCAGTACTTC. It is translated as CASSPGQLYEQYF. The chain is built from TRBV6-2 or TRBV6-3 and TRBJ2-7; possible D gene TRBD1, 6 bases. Germline loops: CDR1 MNHEY, CDR2 SVGEGT. Trimming took 6 bases from V and 3 from J, leaving 12 bases between them. The CDR3 loop spans 13 amino acids.

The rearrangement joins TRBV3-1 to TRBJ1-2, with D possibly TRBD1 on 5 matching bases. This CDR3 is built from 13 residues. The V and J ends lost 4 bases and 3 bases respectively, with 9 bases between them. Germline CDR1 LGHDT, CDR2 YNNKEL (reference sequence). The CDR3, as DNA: TGTGCCAGCAGCCTACCAGGGCACTATGGCTACACCTTC. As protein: CASSLPGHYGYTF.

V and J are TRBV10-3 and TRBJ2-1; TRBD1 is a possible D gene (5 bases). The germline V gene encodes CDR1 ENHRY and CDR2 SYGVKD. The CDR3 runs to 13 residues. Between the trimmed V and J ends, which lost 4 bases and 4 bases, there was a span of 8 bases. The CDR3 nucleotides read TGTGCCATCAGTGCGACAGCATACAATGAGCAGTTCTTC. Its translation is CAISATAYNEQFF.

CDR3 sequence: CASSLGVVVTDTQYF. In nucleotides, the CDR3 is TGTGCCAGCAGCTTAGGTGTCGTCGTCACAGATACGCAGTATTTT. The chain employs TRBV7-9 and TRBJ2-3; D uncertain. V gave up 1 base and J gave up 2 bases, with 10 bases separating them. This CDR3 comprises 15 residues. Germline lookup yields CDR1 SEHNR and CDR2 FQNEAQ (reference sequence).

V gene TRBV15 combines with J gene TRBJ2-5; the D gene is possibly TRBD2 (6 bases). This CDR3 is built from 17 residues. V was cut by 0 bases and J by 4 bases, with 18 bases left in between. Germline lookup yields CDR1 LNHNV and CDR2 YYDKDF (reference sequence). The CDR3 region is CATSRDYGGPFGETQYF. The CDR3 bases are TGTGCCACCAGCAGAGATTACGGGGGTCCTTTTGGAGAGACCCAGTACTTC.

CDR3 DNA sequence: TGTGCCAGCAGCCTTAGCGGGAGGGACGAGCAGTACTTC. This gives the protein CASSLSGRDEQYF. This rearrangement joins TRBV7-2 to TRBJ2-7; TRBD2 aligns across 11 bases. After removal of 5 bases from V and 5 bases from J, the junction contained 2 bases not matched to a gene. The CDR3 consists of 13 residues. Germline V gene lookup returns CDR1 SGHTA and CDR2 FQGNSA.

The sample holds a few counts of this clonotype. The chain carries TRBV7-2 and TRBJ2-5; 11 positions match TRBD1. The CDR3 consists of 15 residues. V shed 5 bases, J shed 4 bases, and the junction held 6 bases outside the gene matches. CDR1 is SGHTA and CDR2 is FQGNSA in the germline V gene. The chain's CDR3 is CASSIGQGARETQYF. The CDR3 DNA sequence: TGTGCCAGCAGCATCGGACAGGGGGCGAGAGAGACCCAGTACTTC.

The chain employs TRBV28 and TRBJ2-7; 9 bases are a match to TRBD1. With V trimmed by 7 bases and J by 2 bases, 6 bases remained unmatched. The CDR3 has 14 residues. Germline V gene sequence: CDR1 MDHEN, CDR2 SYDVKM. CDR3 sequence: CASTSTGGAYEQYF. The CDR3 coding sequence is TGTGCCAGCACCTCGACAGGGGGGGCCTACGAGCAGTACTTC.